This TCR beta chain was retrieved from a study of cytomegalovirus exposure and HLA in healthy donors. Study observations and caveats: Clonal expansion was found to be greater in HLA-associated TCR beta chains than in equally common others in a later analysis. Previously analyzed data showed that most TCR beta V segments were productive at a frequency of about 87% or about 30%.

V was trimmed by 2 bases and J by 2 bases, leaving 10 bases between them. Germline CDR1 is GTSNPN and CDR2 is SVGIG (reference sequence). The CDR3 contains 13 residues. PCR was performed using 60 Vbeta and 13 Jbeta primers. Data came from immunoSEQ multiplex PCR; TCRdb stores just in-frame clones and leaves some out. The sample lists 95,000 to 100,000 clones, about 80% occurring once. This clone was detected once. What it binds is unknown. Sequenced input: PBMCs. The genes are TRBV30 and TRBJ2-7; D might be TRBD1 (6 bases). The clonotype was recovered from a middle-aged man in good health and CMV-seronegative. CDR3 in amino acids: CAWSPDRTYEQYF. The CDR3 DNA sequence: TGTGCCTGGAGTCCCGACAGGACCTACGAGCAGTACTTC. Full variable domain (missing parts from reference TRBV30 and TRBJ2-7): SQTIHQWPATLVQPVGSPLSLECTVEGTSNPNLYWYRQAAGRGLQLLFYSVGIGQISSEVPQNLSASRPQDRQFILSSKKLLLSDSGFYLCAWSPDRTYEQYFGPGTRLTVT.